Presented here are 17 T cell receptor beta chains from one specimen sequenced in a study of blood T cell repertoires in COVID-19. The repertoire was sequenced with immunoSEQ multiplex PCR; TCRdb's copy has only in-frame clones and lacks some. The sample lists about 190,000 clones; around 88% were seen once. Sequenced input: PBMCs or T cells enriched from blood (not recorded which). Source of these receptors: a man in his forties with acute COVID-19.

V usage is TRBV6-5 and J usage is TRBJ1-5, with D possibly matching TRBD1 (5 bases). Trimming pared 5 bases from V and 9 bases from J, leaving 11 bases between. Germline CDR1 is MNHEY and CDR2 is SVGAGI. The CDR3 has 12 residues. This chain's CDR3 is CASSPGTLPQHF. In DNA form, the CDR3 reads TGTGCCAGCAGTCCAGGGACTTTGCCCCAGCATTTT.

The rearrangement uses TRBV28 and TRBJ2-5; 8 bases align to TRBD1. After removal of 5 bases from V and 4 bases from J, the junction contained 12 bases not matched to a gene. The CDR3 has 16 residues. Germline CDR1 is MDHEN and CDR2 is SYDVKM. CDR3 region: CASSEHRGVSPETQYF. CDR3 coding DNA: TGTGCCAGCAGTGAACACAGGGGGGTCTCCCCAGAGACCCAGTACTTC.

The V and J genes are TRBV6-6 and TRBJ2-2; 10 bases agree with TRBD2. The CDR3 contains 16 residues. Germline V lookup: CDR1 MNHNY, CDR2 SVGAGI (reference sequence). After removal of 0 bases from V and 6 bases from J, the junction contained 4 bases not matched to a gene. For the CDR3, the DNA is TGTGCCAGCAGTTACTCAGCGGGAGGGAGGCCCGGGGAGCTGTTTTTT. Translated: CASSYSAGGRPGELFF.

The J gene is TRBJ2-1, the V gene TRBV28; D is uncertain. V was clipped by 10 bases and J by 3 bases, with 13 bases between them. Germline CDR1 is MDHEN and CDR2 is SYDVKM. The CDR3 spans 13 residues. As DNA, the CDR3 is TGTGCCACCGTAGAGGCTGACTACAATGAGCAGTTCTTC. This codes for CATVEADYNEQFF.

This clone was seen a handful of times. V and J are TRBV23-1 and TRBJ1-5; D is perhaps TRBD1 (5 bases). TRBV23-1 is annotated as an ORF whose role is uncertain. V lost 2 bases and J 7 bases, leaving 9 bases between the germline ends. There are 13 residues in the CDR3. CDR3 DNA sequence: TGCGCCAGCAGTCAACAGGGTGAACAGCCCCAGCATTTT. This codes for CASSQQGEQPQHF.

This clone was observed a few times. The genes are TRBV3-1 (or the pseudogene TRBV3-2) and TRBJ2-3, with 10 bases that match TRBD2. The CDR3 totals 19 residues. The germline CDR1 and CDR2 sequences are LGHDT and YNNKEL (reference sequence). The ends lost 0 bases at V and 1 base at J; junction bases unmatched: 10. The CDR3 region is CASSQDPPSGSLGTDTQYF. The CDR3 bases are TGTGCCAGCAGCCAAGATCCCCCTAGCGGGAGTCTGGGCACAGATACGCAGTATTTT.

V gene TRBV2 combines with J gene TRBJ2-2; TRBD2 agrees at 7 bases. The CDR3 loop spans 17 amino acids. Unmatched junction bases numbered 4, after V lost 0 bases and J lost 0 bases. CDR1 is SNHLY, CDR2 FYNNEI, per germline. For the CDR3, the DNA is TGTGCCAGCAGTGAAGCCGGGGGGAGGGCGAACACCGGGGAGCTGTTTTTT. As protein: CASSEAGGRANTGELFF.

The J gene is TRBJ2-5, the V gene TRBV5-1, with D unclear. Germline CDR1 and CDR2: SGHRS and YFSETQ. CDR3 length equals 12 residues. Between the trimmed V and J ends, which lost 2 bases and 7 bases, there was a span of 9 bases. CDR3 sequence (DNA): TGCGCCAGCAGCTTCAGTCCCACGACCCAGTACTTC. Translating gives CASSFSPTTQYF.

The CDR3 is CASSPQGYEQYF. The CDR3 coding sequence is TGTGCCAGCAGCCCACAGGGCTACGAGCAGTACTTC. The V and J genes are TRBV14 and TRBJ2-7; tentatively, D is TRBD1 (6 bases). Deletions cut 4 bases from V and 3 bases from J, with 7 bases between. Looked up from germline, CDR1 is SGHDN and CDR2 is FVKESK. The CDR3 sequence is 12 residues long.

The chain carries TRBV6-5 and TRBJ2-7; the match to TRBD1 covers 7 bases. The CDR3 extends over 14 amino acids. CDR1 is MNHEY, CDR2 SVGAGI, per germline. Germline trimming cut 4 bases from V and 0 bases from J; bases unmatched to any gene: 3. Written as DNA, the CDR3 is TGTGCCAGCAGTTTACAGGGGTCCTCCTACGAGCAGTACTTC. It encodes CASSLQGSSYEQYF.

The CDR3 here is CASSQLDRATYEQYF. In nucleotides, the CDR3 is TGTGCCAGCAGCCAACTGGACAGAGCCACCTACGAGCAGTACTTC. This rearrangement joins TRBV7-2 to TRBJ2-7; possibly TRBD1 for D (6 bases). CDR3 size: 15 residues. The V gene lost 5 bases and the J gene lost 2 bases, with 16 bases spanning the gap. Germline-derived CDR1 and CDR2 are SGHTA and FQGNSA. The full variable domain, rest sourced from reference TRBV7-2 and TRBJ2-7, is GAGVSQSPSNKVTEKGKDVELRCDPISGHTALYWYRQSLGQGLEFLIYFQGNSAPDKSGLPSDRFSAERTGGSVSTLTIQRTQQEDSAVYLCASSQLDRATYEQYFGPGTRLTVT.

CDR3 sequence: CASSRGGQGHTEAFF. The CDR3 DNA sequence: TGTGCCAGCAGTCGGGGTGGACAGGGACACACTGAAGCTTTCTTT. The chain combines TRBV27 with TRBJ1-1, with 8 bases identical to TRBD1. V trimming: 5 bases; J trimming: 3 bases; junction bases outside the gene matches: 8. This CDR3 spans 15 amino acids. Germline V gene lookup returns CDR1 MNHEY and CDR2 SMNVEV (reference sequence).

This rearrangement joins TRBV18 to TRBJ2-1; 11 positions agree with TRBD2. Germline loops: CDR1 KGHSH, CDR2 LQKENI. The J segment lost 3 bases and the V segment lost 8 bases, leaving 6 bases of the junction unmatched. The CDR3 has 15 residues. The CDR3 loop is CASTILAGVYNEQFF. CDR3 bases: TGTGCCAGCACAATACTAGCGGGAGTCTACAATGAGCAGTTCTTC.

The V gene is TRBV6-5, the J gene TRBJ2-7, with 9 nucleotides matching TRBD1. The CDR3 has 15 amino acids. Losses at the gene ends were 8 bases for V and 9 bases for J; bases not matched to a gene: 17. Germline assignment: CDR1 MNHEY and CDR2 SVGAGI. The CDR3 reads CASYLRDRVVLGQYF. As DNA, the CDR3 is TGTGCCAGCTATCTCCGGGACAGGGTTGTACTGGGGCAGTACTTC.

V usage is TRBV4-2 and J usage is TRBJ2-2; 10 bases are a match to TRBD2. Germline assignment: CDR1 LGHNA and CDR2 YNFKEQ. This CDR3 region has 18 residues. With V trimmed by 6 bases and J by 6 bases, 16 bases remained unmatched. In DNA form, the CDR3 reads TGTGCCAGCAGTTATAAAGCGTATCTAGCGGGAGAATCCGGGGAGCTGTTTTTT. This gives the protein CASSYKAYLAGESGELFF.

This clone was seen a single time. V gene TRBV6-5 combines with J gene TRBJ2-7; 8 nucleotides agree with TRBD1. From germline, CDR1 is MNHEY and CDR2 SVGAGI. J was trimmed by 2 bases and V by 7 bases; bases with no gene match: 10. The CDR3 is 15 residues long. CDR3 nucleotides: TGTGCCAGCAACCCGACAGGGGCTAGCACCTACGAGCAGTACTTC. Its translation is CASNPTGASTYEQYF.

This chain links TRBV7-9 with TRBJ2-2, with D maybe TRBD1 (5 bases). V was pared by 5 bases and J by 2 bases, with 12 bases between. The CDR3 contains 15 residues. Germline V lookup: CDR1 SEHNR, CDR2 FQNEAQ (reference sequence). DNA of the CDR3: TGTGCCAGCAGCCCCATCAGGGTTAACACCGGGGAGCTGTTTTTT. It is translated as CASSPIRVNTGELFF.